One sample yielded the 2 T cell receptor beta chains listed below, sequenced in a study of cytomegalovirus exposure and HLA in healthy donors. Here immunoSEQ multiplex PCR was the method, and the copy in TCRdb shows in-frame clones only, minus some. In the table there are tens of thousands of clones, 85% of which are singletons. Sequenced sample: PBMCs. The receptor source for this set is a man aged 25 to 40 in good health and CMV-seronegative.

This clone was seen just once. The rearrangement uses TRBV6-1 and TRBJ2-1; 7 bases match TRBD2. V dropped 1 base and J dropped 10; count of bases not matched to a gene: 10. This CDR3 has 15 residues. In germline, CDR1 is MNHNS, CDR2 SASEGT. The CDR3 coding sequence is TGTGCCAGCAGTGAAGGGGGGGGAGGATTAGGGGAGCAGTTCTTC. It specifies CASSEGGGGLGEQFF.

V gene TRBV11-1 combines with J gene TRBJ2-1; the match to TRBD1 covers 8 bases. With 3 bases clipped from V and 5 bases from J, the junction kept 12 bases outside the gene matches. The CDR3 is 17 residues long. Per the germline V gene, CDR1 is SGHAT and CDR2 is FQDESV (reference sequence). CDR3 sequence reads: CASSLGYQGARHNEQFF. CDR3 sequence (DNA): TGTGCCAGCAGCTTGGGGTATCAGGGGGCGCGTCACAATGAGCAGTTCTTC. Filled out from reference TRBV11-1 and TRBJ2-1, the complete variable domain reads EAEVAQSPRYKITEKSQAVAFWCDPISGHATLYWYRQILGQGPELLVQFQDESVVDDSQLPKDRFSAERLKGVDSTLKIQPAELGDSAMYLCASSLGYQGARHNEQFFGPGTRLTVL.